This entry is about one T cell receptor beta chain. Its antigen is not identified. The sample originates from a study of cytomegalovirus exposure and HLA in healthy donors. Broader study findings: Rare TCR sequences predominated, though certain public TCRs were found in many donors.

The germline V gene encodes CDR1 SGHNT and CDR2 YYREEE (reference sequence). V shed 1 base and J shed 2 bases, with 10 bases lying between them. This CDR3 has 14 amino acids. The data were produced by immunoSEQ multiplex PCR, yet TCRdb's version contains in-frame clones alone and is incomplete. In the table there are 56,000 or so clones, 93% of which are singletons. Among the 120 or so subjects of the validation cohort, separate from the approximately 700-subject first cohort, were the donors. The clonotype originates from a woman younger than 30 in good health and CMV-seropositive. Sequencing was performed on PBMCs. The gene calls are TRBV5-4 and TRBJ2-7; D is unresolved. The CDR3 region is CASSLYRSTYEQYF. Here the CDR3 DNA reads TGTGCCAGCAGCTTGTACAGATCAACCTACGAGCAGTACTTC.